This T cell receptor beta chain was found in a study of blood T cell repertoires in COVID-19. Study overall: Spain, Italy and the United States supplied samples that represented acute and convalescent COVID-19.

Per germline, CDR1 SGHRS and CDR2 YFSETQ. Trimming pared 4 bases from V and 3 bases from J, leaving 14 bases between. CDR3 length: 15 residues. Assay used: immunoSEQ multiplex PCR; TCRdb lists only in-frame clones, some missing. The repertoire holds around 250,000 clones, with roughly 84% as singletons. The J gene is TRBJ1-3, the V gene TRBV5-1, with no clear D. The TCR was taken from a woman aged 40 to 50 who had recovered from COVID-19. The sample consisted of peripheral blood. The CDR3 is CASSTEGTGGNTIYF. The CDR3, as DNA: TGCGCCAGCAGCACTGAAGGTACGGGTGGAAACACCATATATTTT.